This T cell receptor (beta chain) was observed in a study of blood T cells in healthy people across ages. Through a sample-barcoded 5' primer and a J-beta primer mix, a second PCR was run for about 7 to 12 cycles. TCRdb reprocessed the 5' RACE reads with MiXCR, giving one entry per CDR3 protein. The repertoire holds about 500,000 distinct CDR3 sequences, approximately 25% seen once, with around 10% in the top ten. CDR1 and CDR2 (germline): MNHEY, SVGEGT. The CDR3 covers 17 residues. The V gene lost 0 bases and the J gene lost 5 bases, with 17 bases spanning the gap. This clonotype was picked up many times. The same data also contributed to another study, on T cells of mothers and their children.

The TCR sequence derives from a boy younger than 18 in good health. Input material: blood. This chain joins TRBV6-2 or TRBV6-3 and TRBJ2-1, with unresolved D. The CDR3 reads CASSYSLGSSSNNEQFF. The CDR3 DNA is TGTGCCAGCAGTTACTCGCTGGGGTCCTCGTCCAACAATGAGCAGTTCTTC.